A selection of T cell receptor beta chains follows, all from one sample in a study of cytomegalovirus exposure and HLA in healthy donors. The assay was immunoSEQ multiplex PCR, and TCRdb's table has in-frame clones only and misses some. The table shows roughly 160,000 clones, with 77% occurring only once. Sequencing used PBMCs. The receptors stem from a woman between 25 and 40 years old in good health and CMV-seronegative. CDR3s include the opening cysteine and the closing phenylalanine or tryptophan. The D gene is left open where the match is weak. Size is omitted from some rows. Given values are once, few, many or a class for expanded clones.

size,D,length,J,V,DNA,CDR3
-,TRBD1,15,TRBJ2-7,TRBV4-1,TGCGCCAGCAGCCAGATCCGACAGGGGGTCTACGAGCAGTACTTC,CASSQIRQGVYEQYF
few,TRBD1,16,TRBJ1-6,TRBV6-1,TGTGCCAGCAGTGGAACGGACAGGACATATAATTCACCCCTCCACTTT,CASSGTDRTYNSPLHF
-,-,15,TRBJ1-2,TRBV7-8,TGTGCCAGCAGCTTAGGACACCAACCCCCCTCTGGCTACACCTTC,CASSLGHQPPSGYTF
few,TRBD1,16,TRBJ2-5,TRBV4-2,TGTGCCAGCAGCCAAGATAGAACAGGGGGCTGGGAGACCCAGTACTTC,CASSQDRTGGWETQYF
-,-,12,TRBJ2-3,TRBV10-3,TGTGCCATCAGTGAATGGGAGGATACGCAGTATTTT,CAISEWEDTQYF
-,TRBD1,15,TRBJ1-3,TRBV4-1,TGCGCCAGCAGCCTTGAGGACAGGGTTGGAAACACCATATATTTT,CASSLEDRVGNTIYF
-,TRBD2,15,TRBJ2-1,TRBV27,TGTGCCAGCAATCTGGGGCGGGGGACCTACAATGAGCAGTTCTTC,CASNLGRGTYNEQFF
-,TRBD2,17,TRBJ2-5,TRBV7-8,TGTGCCAGCAGCCCCCGGTGGGGGGGAGGGCTCCAAGAGACCCAGTACTTC,CASSPRWGGGLQETQYF
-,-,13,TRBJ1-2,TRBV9,TGTGCCAGCAGCGTACAGGGGAGGGATGGCTACACCTTC,CASSVQGRDGYTF
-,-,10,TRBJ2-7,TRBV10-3,TGTGCCATCGGCAGGGGCGAGCAGTACTTC,CAIGRGEQYF
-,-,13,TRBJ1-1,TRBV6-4,TGTGCCAGCAGTGAAGCCCGGGGCACTGAAGCTTTCTTT,CASSEARGTEAFF
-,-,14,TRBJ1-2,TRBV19,TGTGCCACCTCGCCACGCACGGGGAACTATGGCTACACCTTC,CATSPRTGNYGYTF
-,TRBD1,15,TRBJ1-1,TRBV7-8,TGTGCCAGCAGCCCGGGAGGGACAGGGTTCACTGAAGCTTTCTTT,CASSPGGTGFTEAFF
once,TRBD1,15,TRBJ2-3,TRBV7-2,TGTGCCAGCAGCTTGAATCCAGGGGGCGCGAATACGCAGTATTTT,CASSLNPGGANTQYF
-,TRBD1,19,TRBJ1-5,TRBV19,TGTGCCAGTAGTACCGAAGGACAGGAAACAATTTATAGCAATCAGCCCCAGCATTTT,CASSTEGQETIYSNQPQHF
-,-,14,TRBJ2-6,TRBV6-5,TGTGCCAGCAGCAACAGGGTTGGGGCCAACGTCCTGACTTTC,CASSNRVGANVLTF
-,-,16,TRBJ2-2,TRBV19,TGTGCCAGTAGCAGTGGGGGGACAGCACTCACCGGGGAGCTGTTTTTT,CASSSGGTALTGELFF
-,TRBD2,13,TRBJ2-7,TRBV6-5,TGTGCCAGCAGGGCGGGGGACGGGTACGAGCAGTACTTC,CASRAGDGYEQYF
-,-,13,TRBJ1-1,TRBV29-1,TGCAGCGGTGGAGACAGGTACGACACTGAAGCTTTCTTT,CSGGDRYDTEAFF
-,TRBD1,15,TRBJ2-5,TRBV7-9,TGTGCCAGCAGCCTGGGACAGGGTGTCCAAGAGACCCAGTACTTC,CASSLGQGVQETQYF
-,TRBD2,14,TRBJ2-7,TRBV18,TGTGCCAGCTCACCCCCCCCTCAGCGGGAGGAGCAGTACTTC,CASSPPPQREEQYF
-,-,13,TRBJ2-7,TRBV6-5,TGTGCCAGCAGTGGGGACACAACCTACGAGCAGTACTTC,CASSGDTTYEQYF
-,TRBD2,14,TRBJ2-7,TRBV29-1,TGCAGCGTTGAAGCGCGGGAGGGCCCCTACGAGCAGTACTTC,CSVEAREGPYEQYF
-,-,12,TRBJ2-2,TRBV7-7,TGTGCTAGCAGCTTCCAGGCCGGGGAGCTGTTTTTT,CASSFQAGELFF
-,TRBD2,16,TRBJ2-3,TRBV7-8,TGTGCCAGCAGCTTATTCGGGGGGGCTGGCACAGATACGCAGTATTTT,CASSLFGGAGTDTQYF
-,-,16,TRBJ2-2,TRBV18,TGTGCCAGCTCACCACCGTGGGGGGACTACACCGGGGAGCTGTTTTTT,CASSPPWGDYTGELFF
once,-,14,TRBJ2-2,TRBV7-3,TGTGCCAGCAGCCTAGGGGATAGAACCGGGGAGCTGTTTTTT,CASSLGDRTGELFF
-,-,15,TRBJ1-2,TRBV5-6,TGTGCCAGCAGCGGCCGGGATCCTTTTAACTATGGCTACACCTTC,CASSGRDPFNYGYTF
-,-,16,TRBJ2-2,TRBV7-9,TGTGCCAGCAGCTTACTCCCAGCGGTGAACACCGGGGAGCTGTTTTTT,CASSLLPAVNTGELFF
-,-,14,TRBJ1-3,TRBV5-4,TGTGCCAGCAGCCGACGGAGCTCTGGAAACACCATATATTTT,CASSRRSSGNTIYF
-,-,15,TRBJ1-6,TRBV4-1,TGCGCCAGCAGCCAAGTTCCTACAGGGTCCTCACCCCTCCACTTT,CASSQVPTGSSPLHF
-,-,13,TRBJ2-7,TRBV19,TGTGCCAGTAGTATTACAGGGATGTACGAGCAGTACTTC,CASSITGMYEQYF
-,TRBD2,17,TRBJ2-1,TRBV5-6,TGTGCCAGCAGCTTAAGGAGACTAGCGGGAGGGTACAATGAGCAGTTCTTC,CASSLRRLAGGYNEQFF
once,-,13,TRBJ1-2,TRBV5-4,TGTGCCAGCAGCCTTCGGGGGGTTAGAGGCTACACCTTC,CASSLRGVRGYTF
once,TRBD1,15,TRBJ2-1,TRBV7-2,TGTGCCAGCAGCCCGGACAGGTTCTCCTACAATGAGCAGTTCTTC,CASSPDRFSYNEQFF
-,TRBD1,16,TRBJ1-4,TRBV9,TGTGCCAGCAGCCCCCGACAGGGTGCAACTAATGAAAAACTGTTTTTT,CASSPRQGATNEKLFF
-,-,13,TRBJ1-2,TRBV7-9,TGTGCCAGCAGCCCAGGGTTCTCCTATGGCTACACCTTC,CASSPGFSYGYTF
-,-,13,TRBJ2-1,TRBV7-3,TGTGCCAGCAGCCAGGGCAGGGCGACGGAGCAGTTCTTC,CASSQGRATEQFF
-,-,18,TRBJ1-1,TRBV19,TGTGCCAGTAGTATCATGGGATGGGGAGGGGGGGCGAACACTGAAGCTTTCTTT,CASSIMGWGGGANTEAFF
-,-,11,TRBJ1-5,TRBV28,TGTGCCACCCAGGACAATCAGCCCCAGCATTTT,CATQDNQPQHF
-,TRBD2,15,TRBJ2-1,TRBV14,TGTGCCAGCAGCCAACAGGCGGGAGGGTACAATGAGCAGTTCTTC,CASSQQAGGYNEQFF
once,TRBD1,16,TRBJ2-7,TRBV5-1,TGCGCCAGCAGCTTAATCCCCACAGGGGGCAGGTACGAGCAGTACTTC,CASSLIPTGGRYEQYF
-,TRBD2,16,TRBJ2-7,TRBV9,TGTGCCAGCAGCGTATCGGTGCTAGCGGGGCCCTACGAGCAGTACTTC,CASSVSVLAGPYEQYF
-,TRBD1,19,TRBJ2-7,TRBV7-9,TGTGCCAGCAGCTCACCCCGCAGTCCGGGACAGGAGCCCTCCTACGAGCAGTACTTC,CASSSPRSPGQEPSYEQYF
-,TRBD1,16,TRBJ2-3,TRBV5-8,TGTGCCAGCAGCAAAGGGACAGGGCGACTAGTGGATACGCAGTATTTT,CASSKGTGRLVDTQYF
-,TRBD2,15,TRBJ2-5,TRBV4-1,TGCGCCAGCAGGCTGGGACTAGCGGGAGAAGAGACCCAGTACTTC,CASRLGLAGEETQYF
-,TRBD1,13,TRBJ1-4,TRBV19,TGTGCCATAAAACAGGGGGAGAATGGAAAACTGTTTTTT,CAIKQGENGKLFF
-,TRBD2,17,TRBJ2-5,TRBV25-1,TGTGCCAGCAGTGGGACTAGCGGGGGGGCCCCCTTAGGGACCCAGTACTTC,CASSGTSGGAPLGTQYF
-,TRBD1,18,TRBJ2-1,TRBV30,TGTGCCTGGTTCTCCGTGGGACAGGGGGAACTAAAACTGGGTGAGCAGTTCTTC,CAWFSVGQGELKLGEQFF
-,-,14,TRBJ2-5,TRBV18,TGTGCCAGCTCACCCGACAGGTTGGGAGAGACCCAGTACTTC,CASSPDRLGETQYF
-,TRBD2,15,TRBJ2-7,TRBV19,TGTGCCAGTAGACCGGGAGGGGATTCGGGCTACGAGCAGTACTTC,CASRPGGDSGYEQYF
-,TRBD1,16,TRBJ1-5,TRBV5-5,TGTGCCAGCAGCTTGGTAGTTGGACAGGGGAATCAGCCCCAGCATTTT,CASSLVVGQGNQPQHF
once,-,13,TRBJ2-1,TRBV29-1,TGCAGCGGAGGTGGGAGCTCCTACAATGAGCAGTTCTTC,CSGGGSSYNEQFF
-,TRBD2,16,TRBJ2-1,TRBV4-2,TGTGCCAGCAGCCAAAGACTAGCGGGGAGGCACAATGAGCAGTTCTTC,CASSQRLAGRHNEQFF
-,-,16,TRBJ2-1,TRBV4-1,TGCGCCAGCAGCCAGGGGCGGGATCCCTCCTACAATGAGCAGTTCTTC,CASSQGRDPSYNEQFF
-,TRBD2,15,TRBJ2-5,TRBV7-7,TGTGCTAGCAGCCTCTCAGCGGGGGGCGTGGAGACCCAGTACTTC,CASSLSAGGVETQYF
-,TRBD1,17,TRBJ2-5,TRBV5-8,TGTGCCAGCACCCTAAACGACATTCGGACAGGGTTAGAGACCCAGTACTTC,CASTLNDIRTGLETQYF
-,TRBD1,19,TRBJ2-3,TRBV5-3,TGTGCCAGAAGCGGGAGAGGGGGACAGGGACAGGGGAGGTCAGATACGCAGTATTTT,CARSGRGGQGQGRSDTQYF
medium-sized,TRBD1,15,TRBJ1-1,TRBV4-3,TGCGCCAGCAGCCAAGATTCCGGGACAGGGGCTGAAGCTTTCTTT,CASSQDSGTGAEAFF